This T cell receptor (beta chain) is from a study of blood T cell repertoires in COVID-19. Produced via immunoSEQ multiplex PCR; TCRdb's table is partial and in-frame only. The sample carries about 250,000 clones, around 90% recorded once. The sequencing input was PBMCs or T cells enriched from blood (not recorded which). This receptor was taken from a woman aged 25 to 45 with acute COVID-19.

DNA for the CDR3: TGTGCCAGCAGTTCTCAGGGATCCGGAAACACCATATATTTT. It is translated as CASSSQGSGNTIYF. V and J are TRBV28 and TRBJ1-3, with TRBD1 as a possible D gene (5 bases). V dropped 4 bases and J dropped 4 bases, with 11 bases sitting between them. Germline V gene data show CDR1 as MDHEN and CDR2 as SYDVKM. This CDR3 contains 14 residues.